The 10 T cell receptor beta chains below all came from one sample that was sequenced in a study of T cell responses to AZD1222 COVID-19 vaccine. The data were produced by immunoSEQ multiplex PCR, yet TCRdb's version contains in-frame clones alone and is incomplete. The top ten hold approximately 19% of the sample, which has 150,000 to 160,000 clones, more than 75% seen once. The source material was peripheral blood, sampled on day 0 of AZD1222 vaccination. These receptors were collected from an adult in good health.

The genes are TRBV11-2 and TRBJ1-3; D is perhaps TRBD1 (6 bases). The germline gives CDR1 SGHAT, CDR2 FQNNGV. Trimming removed 5 bases from V and 3 bases from J, with 17 bases in between. The CDR3 covers 16 residues. CDR3 nucleotide sequence: TGTGCCAGCAGCCCCCGGCCGGACAGAGATGGAAACACCATATATTTT. It specifies CASSPRPDRDGNTIYF.

The chain has TRBV6-1 and TRBJ2-7; D ambiguous. Trimming removed 3 bases from V and 3 bases from J, with 3 bases in between. There are 11 residues in the CDR3. Germline V lookup: CDR1 MNHNS, CDR2 SASEGT. The CDR3: CASSDRYEQYF. CDR3 nucleotides: TGTGCCAGCAGTGACCGCTACGAGCAGTACTTC.

This clone was observed a single time. The rearrangement joins TRBV5-1 to TRBJ2-6, with 7 bases lining up with TRBD1. J lost 3 bases, V lost 0 bases, and 9 bases had no gene match. Germline loops: CDR1 SGHRS, CDR2 YFSETQ. The CDR3 has 18 amino acids. For the CDR3, the DNA is TGCGCCAGCAGCTTGGGTGGGACAGATGGAGGTGGGGCCAACGTCCTGACTTTC. It yields the protein CASSLGGTDGGGANVLTF.

The V gene is TRBV4-1, the J gene TRBJ1-2, with D perhaps matching TRBD1 (6 bases). The germline gives CDR1 MGHRA, CDR2 YSYEKL. V was shortened by 3 bases and J by 4 bases, with 6 bases between the two germline ends. The CDR3 has 12 amino acids. Here the CDR3 reads CASSQDSYGYTF. CDR3 in DNA: TGCGCCAGCAGCCAGGACAGCTATGGCTACACCTTC.

J is TRBJ2-7 and V is TRBV24-1; no clear D. The CDR3 is 11 residues long. Germline V gene lookup returns CDR1 KGHDR and CDR2 SFDVKD. The ends were cut back, 5 bases at V and 4 bases at J, with 5 bases in the middle. The CDR3 reads CATSGGYEQYF. CDR3 coding DNA: TGTGCCACCAGTGGAGGATACGAGCAGTACTTC.

The rearrangement uses TRBV7-9 and TRBJ2-7; tentative D call: TRBD1 (5 bases). Germline CDR1 SEHNR, CDR2 FQNEAQ (reference sequence). This CDR3 region has 15 residues. V lost 2 bases to trimming and J lost 3 bases, with 14 bases between them. CDR3: CASSLRQGHYYEQYF. The CDR3 nucleotides are TGTGCCAGCAGCTTACGGCAGGGCCACTACTACGAGCAGTACTTC.

The chain uses TRBV7-8 and TRBJ1-5; D remains ambiguous. The CDR3 consists of 13 residues. Between the trimmed V and J ends, which lost 5 bases and 4 bases, there was a span of 9 bases. The V gene's germline CDR1 is SGHVS and CDR2 FQNEAQ. As DNA, the CDR3 is TGTGCCAGCAGCGCCTATTTAAATCAGCCCCAGCATTTT. Translated, it gives CASSAYLNQPQHF.

Written as DNA, the CDR3 is TGTGCCAGCCAAACGTTACAGGGGGGAGACGAGCAGTACTTC. It encodes CASQTLQGGDEQYF. V gene TRBV27 combines with J gene TRBJ2-7, with 8 bases fitting TRBD1. The trim removed 8 bases at V and 5 bases at J, leaving 11 bases unmatched. The CDR3 spans 14 residues. Per the germline V gene, CDR1 is MNHEY and CDR2 is SMNVEV (reference sequence).

The chain couples TRBV9 to TRBJ2-3; 7 nucleotides line up with TRBD2. There are 14 residues in the CDR3. Looked up from germline, CDR1 is SGDLS and CDR2 is YYNGEE. Trimming took 2 bases from V and 4 from J; bases not matched to a gene: 4. The CDR3 DNA is TGTGCCAGCAGCGTCCTTCGGGAGGCAGATACGCAGTATTTT. The encoded protein is CASSVLREADTQYF. The full variable domain, rest sourced from reference TRBV9 and TRBJ2-3, is DSGVTQTPKHLITATGQRVTLRCSPRSGDLSVYWYQQSLDQGLQFLIQYYNGEERAKGNILERFSAQQFPDLHSELNLSSLELGDSALYFCASSVLREADTQYFGPGTRLTVL.

This chain connects TRBV5-1 to TRBJ2-1, with TRBD1 matching over 7 bases. Germline CDR1 and CDR2: SGHRS and YFSETQ. V lost 3 bases to trimming and J lost 2 bases; unmatched junction nucleotides: 8. This CDR3 spans 16 amino acids. DNA of the CDR3: TGCGCCAGCAGCTGGGGACAGTCCGCGACCTACAATGAGCAGTTCTTC. It codes for CASSWGQSATYNEQFF.